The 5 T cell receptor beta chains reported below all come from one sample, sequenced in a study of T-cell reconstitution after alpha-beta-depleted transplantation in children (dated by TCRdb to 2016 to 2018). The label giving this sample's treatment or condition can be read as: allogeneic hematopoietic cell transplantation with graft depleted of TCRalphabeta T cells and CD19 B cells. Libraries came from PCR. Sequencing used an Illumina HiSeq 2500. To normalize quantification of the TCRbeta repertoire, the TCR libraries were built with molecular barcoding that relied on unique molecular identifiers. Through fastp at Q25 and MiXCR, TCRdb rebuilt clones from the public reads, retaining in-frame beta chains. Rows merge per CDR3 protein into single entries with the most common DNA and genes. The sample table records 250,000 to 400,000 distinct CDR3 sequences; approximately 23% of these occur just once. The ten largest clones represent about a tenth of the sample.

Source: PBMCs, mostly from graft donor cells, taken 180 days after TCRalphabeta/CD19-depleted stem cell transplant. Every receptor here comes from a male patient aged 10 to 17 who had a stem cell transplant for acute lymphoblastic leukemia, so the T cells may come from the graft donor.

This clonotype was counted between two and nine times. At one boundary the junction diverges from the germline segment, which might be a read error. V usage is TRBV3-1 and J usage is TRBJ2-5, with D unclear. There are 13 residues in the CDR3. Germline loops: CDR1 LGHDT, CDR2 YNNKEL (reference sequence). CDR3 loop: CASSQEPQQTQYF. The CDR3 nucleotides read TGTGCCAGCAGCCAAGAGCCCCAACAGACCCAGTACTTC.

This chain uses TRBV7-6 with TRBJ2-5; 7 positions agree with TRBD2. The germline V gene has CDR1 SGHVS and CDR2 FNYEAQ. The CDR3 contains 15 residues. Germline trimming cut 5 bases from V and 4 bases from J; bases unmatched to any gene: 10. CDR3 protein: CASSPRLGGLETQYF. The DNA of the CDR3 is TGTGCCAGCAGCCCGCGCCTGGGAGGGTTAGAGACCCAGTACTTC.

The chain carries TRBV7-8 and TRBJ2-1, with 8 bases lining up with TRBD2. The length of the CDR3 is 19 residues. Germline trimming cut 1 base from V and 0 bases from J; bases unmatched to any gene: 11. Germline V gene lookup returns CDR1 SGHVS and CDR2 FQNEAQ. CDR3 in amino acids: CASSLGLGLATDSYNEQFF. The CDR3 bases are TGTGCCAGCAGCTTAGGTTTAGGACTAGCCACCGACTCCTACAATGAGCAGTTCTTC. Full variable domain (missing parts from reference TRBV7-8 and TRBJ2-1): GAGVSQSPRYKVAKRGQDVALRCDPISGHVSLFWYQQALGQGPEFLTYFQNEAQLDKSGLPSDRFFAERPEGSVSTLKIQRTQQEDSAVYLCASSLGLGLATDSYNEQFFGPGTRLTVL.

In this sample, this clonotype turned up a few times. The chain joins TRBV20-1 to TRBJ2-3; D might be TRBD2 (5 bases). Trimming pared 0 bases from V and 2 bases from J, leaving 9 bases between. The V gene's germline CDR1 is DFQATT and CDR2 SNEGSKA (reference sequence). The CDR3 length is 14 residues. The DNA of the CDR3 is TGCAGTGCTAGAGAATTGCGGGTCACAGATACGCAGTATTTT. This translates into CSARELRVTDTQYF.

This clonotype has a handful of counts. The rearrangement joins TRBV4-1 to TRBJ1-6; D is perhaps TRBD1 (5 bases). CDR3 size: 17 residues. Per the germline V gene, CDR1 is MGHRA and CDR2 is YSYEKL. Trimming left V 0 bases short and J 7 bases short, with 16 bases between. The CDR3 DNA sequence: TGCGCCAGCAGCCAAGATAAGCTGTACAGGAGCAATTCACCCCTCCACTTT. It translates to CASSQDKLYRSNSPLHF.